These 30 T cell receptor beta chains originate from one sample sequenced in a study of blood T cell repertoires in COVID-19. The protocol was immunoSEQ multiplex PCR, while the TCRdb copy is restricted to in-frame clones and leaves out a portion. The top ten clones hold over 5% of a sample with 110,000 to 150,000 clones, 78% of them seen once. The sequenced sample consisted of PBMCs or T cells enriched from blood (not recorded which). These receptors all come from a woman aged 45-65 years who had recovered from COVID-19.

V usage is TRBV5-5 and J usage is TRBJ1-5; 9 bases map to TRBD1. CDR1 is SGHKS and CDR2 is YYEKEE in the germline V gene (reference sequence). Trimming removed 4 bases from V and 1 base from J; junction bases left unmatched: 6. This CDR3 has 16 amino acids. The CDR3 bases are TGTGCCAGCAGCCTCACCGGGACAGGGAGCAATCAGCCCCAGCATTTT. It specifies CASSLTGTGSNQPQHF.

The V gene is TRBV18, the J gene TRBJ1-5, with unresolved D. Germline values: CDR1 KGHSH, CDR2 LQKENI. The V and J ends lost 0 bases and 2 bases respectively, with 5 bases between them. CDR3 size: 14 residues. CDR3 nucleotides: TGTGCCAGCTCACCACCGGGCGGCAATCAGCCCCAGCATTTT. Its translation: CASSPPGGNQPQHF.

This sequence joins TRBV19 and TRBJ1-2; TRBD1 might be the D (6 bases). Per the germline V gene, CDR1 is LNHDA and CDR2 is SQIVND (reference sequence). CDR3 size: 13 residues. V was pared by 3 bases and J by 4 bases, with 9 bases between. The CDR3 loop is CASSIRGSYGYTF. Here the CDR3 DNA reads TGTGCCAGTAGTATCAGGGGCAGCTATGGCTACACCTTC. Combining the CDR3 with reference TRBV19 and TRBJ1-2 gives the whole variable domain DGGITQSPKYLFRKEGQNVTLSCEQNLNHDAMYWYRQDPGQGLRLIYYSQIVNDFQKGDIAEGYSVSREKKESFPLTVTSAQKNPTAFYLCASSIRGSYGYTFGSGTRLTVV.

This clone was counted only a few times. The J gene is TRBJ2-1, the V gene TRBV10-3; maybe TRBD1 (6 bases). The CDR3 has 12 amino acids. Trimming stripped 7 bases from V and 8 bases from J, with 12 bases between. Per the germline V gene, CDR1 is ENHRY and CDR2 is SYGVKD. Written as DNA, the CDR3 is TGTGCCATCAATACTGGGGGCGATGAGCAGTTCTTC. It specifies CAINTGGDEQFF.

This clone has more than one count but fewer than ten. The chain joins TRBV6-1 to TRBJ2-1, with 12 nucleotides matching TRBD1. The V segment lost 0 bases and the J segment 10 bases; nucleotides outside the gene matches: 4. This CDR3 has 15 amino acids. Germline assignment: CDR1 MNHNS and CDR2 SASEGT. This CDR3 reads CASSEAGQGAREQFF. The CDR3 DNA sequence: TGTGCCAGCAGTGAAGCGGGACAGGGGGCAAGGGAGCAGTTCTTC.

This CDR3 is CASSPQGNTQYF. CDR3 sequence (DNA): TGCGCCAGCAGCCCGCAGGGAAATACGCAGTATTTT. This rearrangement joins TRBV5-1 to TRBJ2-3; D possibly corresponds to TRBD1 (5 bases). The CDR3 is 12 residues long. Germline lookup yields CDR1 SGHRS and CDR2 YFSETQ. With 4 bases removed from V and 7 bases from J, the gap between germline ends came to 10 bases.

The count of this clone is one. The chain combines TRBV5-1 with TRBJ2-5, with D possibly TRBD1 on 6 matching bases. V was shortened by 2 bases and J by 1 base, with 12 bases between the two germline ends. Germline-derived CDR1 and CDR2 are SGHRS and YFSETQ. The CDR3 is made up of 15 amino acids. DNA of the CDR3: TGCGCCAGCAGCTTTCTACAGGGCTCCCAAGAGACCCAGTACTTC. Its protein is CASSFLQGSQETQYF.

The chain carries TRBV6-5 and TRBJ2-1, with TRBD1 identical over 10 bases. The junction had 9 bases not matched to a gene; V was cut back by 7 bases and J by 9 bases. The CDR3 has 14 amino acids. Germline lookup yields CDR1 MNHEY and CDR2 SVGAGI. The CDR3 reads CASTLDRGQGEQFF. The CDR3 DNA is TGTGCCAGCACCTTAGACAGGGGGCAGGGTGAGCAGTTCTTC.

This clone was seen once. This sequence joins TRBV27 and TRBJ2-3; D uncertain. V shed 6 bases and J shed 2 bases, with 6 bases lying between them. The CDR3 loop spans 12 amino acids. In germline, CDR1 is MNHEY, CDR2 SMNVEV (reference sequence). The CDR3 loop reads CASSQNTDTQYF. As DNA, the CDR3 is TGTGCCAGCAGCCAAAACACAGATACGCAGTATTTT.

The chain combines TRBV5-1 with TRBJ2-3; possibly TRBD1 for D (6 bases). V lost 0 bases to trimming and J lost 1 base, with 12 bases between them. CDR3 length: 16 residues. Looked up from germline, CDR1 is SGHRS and CDR2 is YFSETQ. CDR3 in amino acids: CASSLGLDSRTDTQYF. CDR3 in DNA: TGCGCCAGCAGCTTGGGATTGGACAGTCGCACAGATACGCAGTATTTT.

The rearrangement links TRBV7-3 to TRBJ1-2, with TRBD1 identical over 11 bases. Germline V gene lookup returns CDR1 SGHTA and CDR2 FQGTGA. CDR3 length: 15 amino acids. The trim removed 5 bases at V and 5 bases at J, leaving 7 bases unmatched. The CDR3 coding sequence is TGTGCCAGCAGCGTAGGGACAGGGGGAATGTATGGCTACACCTTC. Protein sequence: CASSVGTGGMYGYTF.

The chain couples TRBV4-2 to TRBJ1-1; 7 bases are a match to TRBD1. The junction had 3 bases not matched to a gene; V was cut back by 1 base and J by 4 bases. The CDR3 totals 14 residues. Germline assignment: CDR1 LGHNA and CDR2 YNFKEQ. Here the CDR3 reads CASSQAGGATEAFF. CDR3 DNA sequence: TGTGCCAGCAGCCAAGCAGGGGGTGCCACTGAAGCTTTCTTT.

A few counts support this clone. The rearrangement uses TRBV27 and TRBJ1-6; perhaps TRBD1 as D (6 bases). The CDR3 loop spans 15 amino acids. CDR1 MNHEY and CDR2 SMNVEV come from the germline V gene (reference sequence). Between the trimmed V and J ends, which lost 2 bases and 7 bases, there was a span of 12 bases. Here the CDR3 reads CASSLRDNQNSPLHF. The CDR3 DNA reads TGTGCCAGCAGTTTACGGGACAACCAGAATTCACCCCTCCACTTT.

This rearrangement joins TRBV9 to TRBJ2-3; TRBD2 is a possible D gene (6 bases). V was trimmed by 4 bases and J by 0 bases, leaving 12 bases between them. The CDR3 contains 15 residues. From germline, CDR1 is SGDLS and CDR2 YYNGEE. The CDR3 protein is CASSPRGTSTDTQYF. The DNA for the CDR3 is TGTGCCAGCAGCCCTCGGGGGACCAGCACAGATACGCAGTATTTT.

The V and J genes are TRBV7-8 and TRBJ1-1; maybe TRBD1 (5 bases). Germline-derived CDR1 and CDR2 are SGHVS and FQNEAQ. The V end lost 1 base, the J end lost 4 bases, and 16 bases lay between the germline ends. This CDR3 has 16 residues. The CDR3 loop is CASSLVFRGGITEAFF. The CDR3 DNA reads TGTGCCAGCAGCTTAGTCTTTAGGGGAGGAATCACTGAAGCTTTCTTT.

This clone showed up just a few times. The chain employs TRBV6-5 and TRBJ2-2; D is possibly TRBD2 (6 bases). Germline V gives CDR1 MNHEY, CDR2 SVGAGI. The CDR3 length is 16 residues. V dropped 4 bases and J dropped 5 bases, with 17 bases sitting between them. The CDR3 nucleotides read TGTGCCAGCAGTTCTCTTACGGGGGTACAGACCGGGGAGCTGTTTTTT. Translating it yields CASSSLTGVQTGELFF.

The rearrangement uses TRBV5-6 and TRBJ1-4; D ambiguous. V lost 4 bases, J lost 0 bases, and 13 bases lay in between. The CDR3 consists of 16 residues. CDR1 and CDR2 (germline): SGHDT, YYEEEE. For the CDR3, the DNA is TGTGCCAGCAGCCCTTTGGGCAGGTCAACTAATGAAAAACTGTTTTTT. Its protein product is CASSPLGRSTNEKLFF.

The chain links TRBV7-9 to TRBJ2-2; the D gene is possibly TRBD1 (5 bases). Trimming took 3 bases from V and 3 from J, leaving 5 bases between them. Germline CDR1 reads SEHNR; CDR2 reads FQNEAQ (reference sequence). The CDR3 covers 13 residues. In DNA form, the CDR3 reads TGTGCCAGCAGCTTCAGGGACACCGGGGAGCTGTTTTTT. Encoded protein: CASSFRDTGELFF.

CDR3 residues: CASSLDSPTGELFF. For the CDR3, the DNA is TGCGCCAGCAGCTTGGACAGCCCCACCGGGGAGCTGTTTTTT. J is TRBJ2-2 and V is TRBV5-1, with D unresolved. Deletions cut 0 bases from V and 4 bases from J, with 7 bases between. Germline loops: CDR1 SGHRS, CDR2 YFSETQ. The CDR3 has 14 amino acids.

The rearrangement joins TRBV18 to TRBJ1-2; D uncertain. Germline CDR1 and CDR2: KGHSH and LQKENI. V was pared by 3 bases and J by 3 bases, with 14 bases between. The CDR3 contains 15 residues. CDR3 sequence (DNA): TGTGCCAGCTCACCGGGCCAAAGGTCGGACTATGGCTACACCTTC. Its translation is CASSPGQRSDYGYTF.

The CDR3 bases are TGTGCCAGCAGATACAGGGCGACTAATGAAAAACTGTTTTTT. As protein: CASRYRATNEKLFF. The V call is TRBV5-5, the J call TRBJ1-4, with D possibly being TRBD1 (6 bases). This CDR3 has 14 residues. Trimming pared 5 bases from V and 2 bases from J, leaving 10 bases between. Germline CDR1 is SGHKS and CDR2 is YYEKEE (reference sequence).

This clone occurred a few times. The rearrangement joins TRBV27 to TRBJ2-7; TRBD1 matches 7 bases. The germline CDR1 and CDR2 sequences are MNHEY and SMNVEV (reference sequence). This CDR3 spans 15 amino acids. The trim removed 6 bases at V and 3 bases at J, leaving 11 bases unmatched. The CDR3 nucleotides read TGTGCCAGCAGGAACCCGTCGGCAGGGGGCTACGAGCAGTACTTC. It specifies CASRNPSAGGYEQYF.

The J gene is TRBJ1-2, the V gene TRBV28; tentative D call: TRBD1 (6 bases). This CDR3 has 13 residues. Per germline, CDR1 MDHEN and CDR2 SYDVKM. Trimming took off 6 bases at V and 0 bases at J, with 8 bases between the two ends. Written as DNA, the CDR3 is TGTGCCAGCAGCTCAGGGGCTAACTATGGCTACACCTTC. Protein: CASSSGANYGYTF.

CDR3 sequence reads: CASSLVSAFF. The CDR3 nucleotides read TGTGCCAGCAGCTTAGTATCGGCTTTCTTT. The J gene is TRBJ1-1, the V gene TRBV11-2; no clear D gene. The CDR3 runs to 10 residues. The germline V gene encodes CDR1 SGHAT and CDR2 FQNNGV. Trimming stripped 1 base from V and 11 bases from J, with 5 bases between.

Only one count was recorded for this clone. The CDR3 is CASSETGLHTIYF. The DNA for the CDR3 is TGTGCCAGCAGTGAAACAGGGTTACACACCATATATTTT. The J gene is TRBJ1-3, the V gene TRBV6-1, with a weak D call TRBD1 (6 bases). The CDR3 runs to 13 residues. Trimming pared 2 bases from V and 8 bases from J, leaving 10 bases between. Germline lookup yields CDR1 MNHNS and CDR2 SASEGT.

This sequence joins TRBV29-1 and TRBJ2-1; 7 bases fit TRBD2. The length of the CDR3 is 16 residues. Germline V gene sequence: CDR1 SQVTM, CDR2 ANQGSEA. Trimming at V came to 1 base and at J to 4 bases, leaving 10 bases not matched to a gene. The CDR3 bases are TGCAGCGTTGAAGGAGGGAGGGGAGAGGGGTACAATGAGCAGTTCTTC. This sequence encodes CSVEGGRGEGYNEQFF.

The chain carries TRBV6-5 and TRBJ2-2; unclear D gene. V gave up 5 bases and J gave up 5 bases, with 6 bases separating them. The CDR3 has 12 amino acids. Germline V lookup: CDR1 MNHEY, CDR2 SVGAGI. Here the CDR3 reads CASSRVTGELFF. The CDR3 nucleotides are TGTGCCAGCAGTCGAGTGACCGGGGAGCTGTTTTTT.

The genes are TRBV9 and TRBJ1-1; 10 bases line up with TRBD1. J gave up 1 base and V 3 bases, and 6 bases lay outside the gene matches. Germline V gene sequence: CDR1 SGDLS, CDR2 YYNGEE. CDR3 length equals 16 residues. In DNA, the CDR3 is TGTGCCAGCAGCGCGACAGGGGGCGAGGGGAACACTGAAGCTTTCTTT. It specifies CASSATGGEGNTEAFF.

The V call is TRBV24-1, the J call TRBJ1-5; possible D gene TRBD1, 6 bases. Germline CDR1 and CDR2: KGHDR and SFDVKD. This CDR3 comprises 17 residues. Trimming left V 3 bases short and J 9 bases short, with 23 bases between. The CDR3 here is CATSDQGRGVGEGPQHF. The CDR3 DNA sequence: TGTGCCACCAGTGATCAGGGGAGGGGTGTAGGGGAAGGGCCCCAGCATTTT.

This rearrangement joins TRBV5-1 to TRBJ2-7; D is unresolved. Germline-derived CDR1 and CDR2 are SGHRS and YFSETQ. V gave up 0 bases and J gave up 3 bases, with 10 bases separating them. CDR3 size: 14 residues. The CDR3, as DNA: TGCGCCAGCAGCTTGGATTTCGCCGGCTACGAGCAGTACTTC. It codes for CASSLDFAGYEQYF.